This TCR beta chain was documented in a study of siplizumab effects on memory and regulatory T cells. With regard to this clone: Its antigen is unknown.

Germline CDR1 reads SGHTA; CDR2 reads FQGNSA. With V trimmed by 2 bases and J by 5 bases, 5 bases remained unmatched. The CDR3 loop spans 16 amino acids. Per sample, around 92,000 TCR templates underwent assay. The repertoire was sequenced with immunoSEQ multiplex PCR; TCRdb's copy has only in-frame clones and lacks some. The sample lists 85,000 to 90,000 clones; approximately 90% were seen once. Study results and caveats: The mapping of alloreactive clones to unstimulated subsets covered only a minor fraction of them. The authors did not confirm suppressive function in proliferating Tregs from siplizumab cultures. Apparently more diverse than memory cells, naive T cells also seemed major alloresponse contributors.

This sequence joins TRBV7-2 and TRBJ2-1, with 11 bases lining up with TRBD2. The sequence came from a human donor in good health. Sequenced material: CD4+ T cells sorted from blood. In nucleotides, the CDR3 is TGTGCCAGCAGCTTATATACTAGCGGGAGACACAATGAGCAGTTCTTC. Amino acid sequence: CASSLYTSGRHNEQFF.